These 14 T cell receptor beta chains came from one sample sequenced in a study of blood T cell repertoires in COVID-19. Clones were sequenced by immunoSEQ multiplex PCR, and TCRdb holds only the in-frame ones, with some missing. The sample lists 200,000 to 300,000 clones, approximately 86% occurring once. The sample taken for sequencing was peripheral blood. The receptors here all came from a woman aged 60-75 years with COVID-19, enrolled during active disease.

CDR3 DNA sequence: TGTGCCAGCTCCCATGACAGAGACAATCAGCCCCAGCATTTT. This encodes CASSHDRDNQPQHF. The chain uses TRBV18 and TRBJ1-5; D perhaps matches TRBD1 (5 bases). Deletions cut 6 bases from V and 3 bases from J, with 12 bases between. The CDR3 has 14 residues. CDR1 is KGHSH and CDR2 is LQKENI in the germline V gene.

This clone has more than one count but fewer than ten. The genes are TRBV28 and TRBJ1-4; 8 bases map to TRBD1. Germline trimming cut 3 bases from V and 4 bases from J; bases unmatched to any gene: 4. Germline V gives CDR1 MDHEN, CDR2 SYDVKM. This CDR3 has 15 residues. CDR3 coding DNA: TGTGCCAGCAGTTTCAGGGGGCGGGTTAATGAAAAACTGTTTTTT. Encoded protein: CASSFRGRVNEKLFF.

The rearrangement links TRBV5-1 to TRBJ2-1; 10 bases align to TRBD2. CDR1 SGHRS and CDR2 YFSETQ come from the germline V gene. The CDR3 consists of 18 residues. V lost 2 bases to trimming and J lost 2 bases; unmatched junction nucleotides: 10. The CDR3 DNA reads TGCGCCAGCAGCTTTCCTTTAGCGGGAGGCTCGACCTACAATGAGCAGTTCTTC. Protein product: CASSFPLAGGSTYNEQFF. The full variable domain, with the rest looked up from reference TRBV5-1 and TRBJ2-1, is KAGVTQTPRYLIKTRGQQVTLSCSPISGHRSVSWYQQTPGQGLQFLFEYFSETQRNKGNFPGRFSGRQFSNSRSEMNVSTLELGDSALYLCASSFPLAGGSTYNEQFFGPGTRLTVL.

The chain has TRBV28 and TRBJ1-2; D uncertain. The germline V gene has CDR1 MDHEN and CDR2 SYDVKM. The CDR3 is made up of 13 amino acids. The V end lost 7 bases, the J end lost 8 bases, and 17 bases lay between the germline ends. The CDR3 region is CASTLWAGEGYTF. DNA for the CDR3: TGTGCCAGCACCCTCTGGGCAGGCGAGGGCTACACCTTC.

In nucleotides, the CDR3 is TGTGCCAGTAGTACTGGGACAGGGGAACGAGAGACCCAGTACTTC. It yields the protein CASSTGTGERETQYF. V and J are TRBV19 and TRBJ2-5, with TRBD1 identical over 10 bases. The germline CDR1 and CDR2 sequences are LNHDA and SQIVND (reference sequence). This CDR3 has 15 residues. The junction had 6 bases not matched to a gene; V was cut back by 4 bases and J by 4 bases.

The rearrangement uses TRBV6-2 or TRBV6-3 and TRBJ1-1; 9 positions agree with TRBD1. Looked up from germline, CDR1 is MNHEY and CDR2 is SVGEGT. The CDR3 has 21 amino acids. V shed 1 base, J shed 3 bases, and the junction held 21 bases outside the gene matches. As DNA, the CDR3 is TGTGCCAGCAGTTACTTCTTCAGCTCCCGGGACAGGGAAGGGGCGGACACTGAAGCTTTCTTT. It codes for CASSYFFSSRDREGADTEAFF.

The rearrangement links TRBV5-1 to TRBJ1-4; D may be TRBD1 (5 bases). Looked up from germline, CDR1 is SGHRS and CDR2 is YFSETQ. The CDR3 has 15 amino acids. The V end was cut by 5 bases, the J end by 0 bases, with 11 bases between. The CDR3, as DNA: TGCGCCAGCAGTACGCAGGGCGCAACTAATGAAAAACTGTTTTTT. This encodes CASSTQGATNEKLFF.

The chain combines TRBV29-1 with TRBJ2-7, with 9 bases identical to TRBD2. V shed 6 bases and J 0 bases; nucleotides not matched to a gene: 6. CDR3 length equals 14 residues. From germline, CDR1 is SQVTM and CDR2 ANQGSEA. Here the CDR3 reads CSVRLAGSSYEQYF. The CDR3 DNA sequence: TGCAGCGTCCGCCTAGCGGGAAGCTCCTACGAGCAGTACTTC.

On this clone itself: Compared with germline, one end of the junction differs, possibly owing to a read error. This sequence joins TRBV7-8 and TRBJ1-3, with TRBD1 matching over 7 bases. Germline assignment: CDR1 SGHVS and CDR2 FQNEAQ. This CDR3 is built from 15 residues. The CDR3 DNA reads as TGCGCCAGCAGCTTGCGCAGGGGGTCTGGAAACACCATATATTTT. Residues: CASSLRRGSGNTIYF. Full variable domain (rest looked up from reference TRBV7-8 and TRBJ1-3): GAGVSQSPRYKVAKRGQDVALRCDPISGHVSLFWYQQALGQGPEFLTYFQNEAQLDKSGLPSDRFFAERPEGSVSTLKIQRTQQEDSAVYLCASSLRRGSGNTIYFGEGSWLTVV.

This chain joins TRBV7-6 and TRBJ2-7; maybe TRBD1 (6 bases). Looked up from germline, CDR1 is SGHVS and CDR2 is FNYEAQ. V shed 1 base and J shed 3 bases, with 16 bases lying between them. The CDR3 runs to 16 residues. The chain's CDR3 is CASSLGVVVQGYEQYF. The CDR3 DNA reads TGTGCCAGCAGCTTAGGTGTGGTGGTACAGGGCTACGAGCAGTACTTC.

In regard to this clone: A junction boundary mismatches the germline segment, possibly from a read error. The rearrangement joins TRBV11-2 to TRBJ1-4; TRBD1 is a possible D gene (5 bases). The CDR3 spans 13 residues. The germline CDR1 and CDR2 sequences are SGHAT and FQNNGV. CDR3 region: CASSLTPQERGVF. CDR3 coding DNA: TGTGCCAGCAGCTTAACCCCACAGGAACGGGGGGTTTTT.

Notes on this clone: The same CDR3 also results from other DNA sequences found in this sample. The rearrangement links TRBV9 to TRBJ1-1; no firm D call. V gave up 4 bases and J gave up 0 bases, with 13 bases separating them. The length of the CDR3 is 15 residues. Germline V gene data show CDR1 as SGDLS and CDR2 as YYNGEE. CDR3 DNA sequence: TGTGCCAGCAGCCCCCGTGGGCAGGTGAACACTGAAGCTTTCTTT. This codes for CASSPRGQVNTEAFF. Full variable domain (remainder filled in from reference TRBV9 and TRBJ1-1): DSGVTQTPKHLITATGQRVTLRCSPRSGDLSVYWYQQSLDQGLQFLIQYYNGEERAKGNILERFSAQQFPDLHSELNLSSLELGDSALYFCASSPRGQVNTEAFFGQGTRLTVV.

This clone was observed once. The CDR3 DNA is TGCGCCAGCAGCTGGGGACAGGCCGACAGCAACGAGCAGTACTTC. Its translation: CASSWGQADSNEQYF. The chain couples TRBV5-1 to TRBJ2-7; 8 bases are a match to TRBD1. The CDR3 sequence is 15 residues long. Germline V gene lookup returns CDR1 SGHRS and CDR2 YFSETQ. The V and J ends lost 3 bases and 5 bases, in that order; junction bases with no gene match: 10. The whole variable domain, remainder taken from reference TRBV5-1 and TRBJ2-7, is KAGVTQTPRYLIKTRGQQVTLSCSPISGHRSVSWYQQTPGQGLQFLFEYFSETQRNKGNFPGRFSGRQFSNSRSEMNVSTLELGDSALYLCASSWGQADSNEQYFGPGTRLTVT.

The rearrangement links TRBV11-2 to TRBJ1-2; 8 bases map to TRBD1. Losses at the gene ends were 5 bases for V and 4 bases for J; bases not matched to a gene: 9. The CDR3 is 15 residues long. Germline V gene lookup returns CDR1 SGHAT and CDR2 FQNNGV. As DNA, the CDR3 is TGTGCCAGCAGCACGGGACAGGAACGGCTCTATGGCTACACCTTC. Amino acids: CASSTGQERLYGYTF.